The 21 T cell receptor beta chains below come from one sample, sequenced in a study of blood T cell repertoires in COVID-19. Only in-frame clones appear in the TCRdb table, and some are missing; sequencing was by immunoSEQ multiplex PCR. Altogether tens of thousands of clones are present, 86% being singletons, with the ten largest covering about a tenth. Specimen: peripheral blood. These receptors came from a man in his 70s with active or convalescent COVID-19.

For the CDR3, the DNA is TGTGCCAGCAGCTTCACCGGGACAGGGGTTGGCTACACCTTC. Translated, it gives CASSFTGTGVGYTF. This chain joins TRBV5-4 and TRBJ1-2; 10 nucleotides align to TRBD1. Germline V gene data show CDR1 as SGHNT and CDR2 as YYREEE (reference sequence). With V trimmed by 2 bases and J by 7 bases, 5 bases remained unmatched. The CDR3 loop spans 14 amino acids.

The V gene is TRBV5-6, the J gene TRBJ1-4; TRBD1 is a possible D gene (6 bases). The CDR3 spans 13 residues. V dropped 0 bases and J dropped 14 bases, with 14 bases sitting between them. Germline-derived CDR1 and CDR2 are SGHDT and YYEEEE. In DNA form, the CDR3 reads TGTGCCAGCAGCTTGGCCGGGGGGGGCAAGCTGTTTTTT. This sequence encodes CASSLAGGGKLFF.

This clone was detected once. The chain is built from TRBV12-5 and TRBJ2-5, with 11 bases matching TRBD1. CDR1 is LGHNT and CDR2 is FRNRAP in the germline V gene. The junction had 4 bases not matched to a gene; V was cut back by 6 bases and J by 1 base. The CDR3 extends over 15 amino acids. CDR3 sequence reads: CASGSGTGGQETQYF. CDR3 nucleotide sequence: TGTGCTAGTGGCTCGGGGACAGGGGGCCAAGAGACCCAGTACTTC. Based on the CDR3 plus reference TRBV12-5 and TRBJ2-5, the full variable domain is DARVTQTPRHKVTEMGQEVTMRCQPILGHNTVFWYRQTMMQGLELLAYFRNRAPLDDSGMPKDRFSAEMPDATLATLKIQPSEPRDSAVYFCASGSGTGGQETQYFGPGTRLLVL.

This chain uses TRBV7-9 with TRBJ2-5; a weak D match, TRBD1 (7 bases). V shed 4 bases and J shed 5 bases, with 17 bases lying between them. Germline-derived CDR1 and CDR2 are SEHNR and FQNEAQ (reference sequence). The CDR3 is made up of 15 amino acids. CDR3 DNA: TGTGCCAGCAGCTCCCGGAGGGGGCTGATGGAGACCCAGTACTTC. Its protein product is CASSSRRGLMETQYF.

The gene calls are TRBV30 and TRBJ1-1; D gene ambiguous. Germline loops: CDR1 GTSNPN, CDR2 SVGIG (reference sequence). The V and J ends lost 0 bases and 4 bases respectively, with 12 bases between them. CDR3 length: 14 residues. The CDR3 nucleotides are TGTGCCTGGAGTGTCCGGAGATGGCCCACTGAAGCTTTCTTT. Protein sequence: CAWSVRRWPTEAFF.

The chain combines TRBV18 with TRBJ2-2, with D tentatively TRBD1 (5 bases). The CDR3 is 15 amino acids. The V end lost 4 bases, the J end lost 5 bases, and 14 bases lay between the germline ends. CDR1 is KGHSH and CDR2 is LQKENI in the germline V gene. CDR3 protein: CASSHLGATTGELFF. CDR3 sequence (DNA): TGTGCCAGCTCACACCTTGGGGCTACTACCGGGGAGCTGTTTTTT.

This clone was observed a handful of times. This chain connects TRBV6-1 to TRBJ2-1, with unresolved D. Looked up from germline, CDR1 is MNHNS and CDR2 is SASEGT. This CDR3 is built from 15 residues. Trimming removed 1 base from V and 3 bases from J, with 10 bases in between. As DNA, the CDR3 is TGTGCCAGCAGTGAAGGCTACAGAATCTACAATGAGCAGTTCTTC. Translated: CASSEGYRIYNEQFF.

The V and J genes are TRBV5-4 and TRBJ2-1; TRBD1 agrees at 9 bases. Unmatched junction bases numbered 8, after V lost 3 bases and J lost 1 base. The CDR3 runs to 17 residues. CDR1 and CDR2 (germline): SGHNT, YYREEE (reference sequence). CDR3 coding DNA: TGTGCCAGCAGCTCCGTTGGGACAGGGAGTTCCTACAATGAGCAGTTCTTC. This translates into CASSSVGTGSSYNEQFF.

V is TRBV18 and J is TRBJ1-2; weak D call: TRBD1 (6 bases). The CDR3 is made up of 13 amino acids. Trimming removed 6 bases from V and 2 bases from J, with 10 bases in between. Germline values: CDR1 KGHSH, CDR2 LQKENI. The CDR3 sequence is CASSGQKNYGYTF. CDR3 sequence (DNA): TGTGCCAGCTCCGGACAGAAAAACTATGGCTACACCTTC.

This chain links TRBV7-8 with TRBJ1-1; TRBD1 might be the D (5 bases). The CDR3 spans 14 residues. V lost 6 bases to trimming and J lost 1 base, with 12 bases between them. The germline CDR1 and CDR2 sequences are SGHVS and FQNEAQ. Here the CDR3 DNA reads TGTGCCAGCAGTCCCGACAGAAGGAACACTGAAGCTTTCTTT. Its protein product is CASSPDRRNTEAFF. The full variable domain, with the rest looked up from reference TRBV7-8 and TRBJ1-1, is GAGVSQSPRYKVAKRGQDVALRCDPISGHVSLFWYQQALGQGPEFLTYFQNEAQLDKSGLPSDRFFAERPEGSVSTLKIQRTQQEDSAVYLCASSPDRRNTEAFFGQGTRLTVV.

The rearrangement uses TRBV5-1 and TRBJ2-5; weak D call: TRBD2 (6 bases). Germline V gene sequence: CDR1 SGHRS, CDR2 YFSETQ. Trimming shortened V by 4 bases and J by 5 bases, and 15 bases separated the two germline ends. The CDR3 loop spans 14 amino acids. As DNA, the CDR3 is TGCGCCAGCAGCCCTTCCATCGGAGGGGAGACCCAGTACTTC. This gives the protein CASSPSIGGETQYF.

The CDR3 region has the DNA TGTGCCTGGAGTAATACAGGGGATGCAGCTTTCTTT. Translation gives CAWSNTGDAAFF. This rearrangement joins TRBV30 to TRBJ1-1; TRBD1 agrees at 7 bases. The CDR3 sequence is 12 residues long. The V gene's germline CDR1 is GTSNPN and CDR2 SVGIG (reference sequence). Germline trimming cut 2 bases from V and 10 bases from J; bases unmatched to any gene: 7.

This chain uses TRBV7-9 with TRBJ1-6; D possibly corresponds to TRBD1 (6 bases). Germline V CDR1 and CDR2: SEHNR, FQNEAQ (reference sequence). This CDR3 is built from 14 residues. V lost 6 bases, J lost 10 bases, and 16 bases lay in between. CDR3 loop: CASSSGGSGSPLHF. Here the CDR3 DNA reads TGTGCCAGCAGTTCTGGGGGCTCGGGGTCACCCCTCCACTTT.

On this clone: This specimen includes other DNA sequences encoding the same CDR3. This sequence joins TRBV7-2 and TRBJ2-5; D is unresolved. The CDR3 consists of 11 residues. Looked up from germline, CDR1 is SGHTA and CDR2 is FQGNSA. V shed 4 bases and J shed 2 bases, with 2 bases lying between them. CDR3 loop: CASSSQETQYF. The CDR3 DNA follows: TGTGCCAGCAGCTCACAAGAGACCCAGTACTTC.

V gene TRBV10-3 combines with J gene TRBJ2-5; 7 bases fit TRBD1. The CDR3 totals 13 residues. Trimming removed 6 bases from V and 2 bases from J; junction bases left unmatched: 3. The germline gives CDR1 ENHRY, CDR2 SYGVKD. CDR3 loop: CAIREQGQETQYF. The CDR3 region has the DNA TGTGCCATCAGGGAACAGGGGCAAGAGACCCAGTACTTC.

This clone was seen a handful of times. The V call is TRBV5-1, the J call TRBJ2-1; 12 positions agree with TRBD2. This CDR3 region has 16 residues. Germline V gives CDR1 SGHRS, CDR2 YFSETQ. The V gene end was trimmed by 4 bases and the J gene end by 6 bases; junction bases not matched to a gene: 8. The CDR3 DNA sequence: TGCGCCAGCAGCCCTACTAGCGGGAGGCCCCTCAATGAGCAGTTCTTC. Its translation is CASSPTSGRPLNEQFF.

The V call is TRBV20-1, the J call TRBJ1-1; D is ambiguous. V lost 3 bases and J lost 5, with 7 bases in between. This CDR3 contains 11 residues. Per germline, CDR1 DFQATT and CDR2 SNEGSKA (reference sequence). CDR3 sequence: CSASSVTEAFF. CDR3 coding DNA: TGCAGTGCTAGTTCGGTGACTGAAGCTTTCTTT.

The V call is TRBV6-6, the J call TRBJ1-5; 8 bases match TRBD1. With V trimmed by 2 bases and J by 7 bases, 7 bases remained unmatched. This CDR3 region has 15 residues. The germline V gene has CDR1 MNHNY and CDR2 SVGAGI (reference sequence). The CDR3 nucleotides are TGTGCCAGCAGTTACCCCAAGACAGGGGACCAGCCCCAGCATTTT. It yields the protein CASSYPKTGDQPQHF.

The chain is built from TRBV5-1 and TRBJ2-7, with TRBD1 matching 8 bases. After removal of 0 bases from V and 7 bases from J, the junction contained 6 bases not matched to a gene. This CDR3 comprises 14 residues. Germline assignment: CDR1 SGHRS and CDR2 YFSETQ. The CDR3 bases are TGCGCCAGCAGCTTGGACAGGGGGGAGGAGGAGCAGTACTTC. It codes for CASSLDRGEEEQYF.

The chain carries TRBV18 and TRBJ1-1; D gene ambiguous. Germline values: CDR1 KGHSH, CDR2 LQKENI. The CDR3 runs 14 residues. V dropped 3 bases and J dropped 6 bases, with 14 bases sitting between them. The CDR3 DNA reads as TGTGCCAGCTCACCTTTGAACACCCCCCCTGAAGCTTTCTTT. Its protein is CASSPLNTPPEAFF.

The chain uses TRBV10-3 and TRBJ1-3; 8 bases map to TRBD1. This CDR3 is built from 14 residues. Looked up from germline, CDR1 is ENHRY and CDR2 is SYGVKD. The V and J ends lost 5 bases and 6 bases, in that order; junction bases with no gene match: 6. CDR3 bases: TGTGCCATCAGTATGACAGGGGAAAAAAACACCATATATTTT. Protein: CAISMTGEKNTIYF.